Included here is one TCR beta chain sequence, with context. Its binding antigen is unknown. Base qualities are not at hand, and no much larger clone is one base apart. V lost 4 bases and J lost 6 bases; the stretch between them is 9 bases long. CDR1 is given as MGHRA and CDR2 as YSYEKL, both from the germline V gene. Spanning cysteine to phenylalanine, the CDR3 consists of 13 amino acids. CDR3 DNA is the only sequence kept; it has 39 bases, read in frame from the first base. The data originate from a study of cytomegalovirus exposure and HLA in healthy donors (TCRdb year 2017). Context from the whole study: In an earlier analysis of about 560 of the donors, 276 Gb of sequence data and 90 million to 130 million unique TCR beta sequences from roughly 180 million T cells were reported. Approximately 310 gigabases of sequencing data and tens of millions of unique TCR sequences were included in an early release covering 550 to 650 HLA-typed donors. The genetic ancestry cluster associated with self-reported Caucasian donors included about 81% of the 300 to 400 genotyped donors. The aim of the study was to test whether cataloging public T cell receptors could identify signatures of past pathogen exposure. The study used immunosequencing to profile the T cell repertoires of several hundred subjects and linked those repertoires to cytomegalovirus serostatus. A separate validation cohort of some 130 different subjects was used in addition to the approximately 700-subject first cohort. The study combined high-throughput TCR immunosequencing, statistical association of individual TCRs with disease status, and machine learning to predict cytomegalovirus infection status. In a later analysis, previously published TCR beta repertoires from several hundred donors were re-analyzed and high-resolution HLA genotyping was added so that TCR occurrence patterns could be studied. In the later analysis, no new phenotypic data were used to find candidate immune exposures; instead, reliance was placed on TCR beta sequences and their occurrence across donors. An earlier analysis of 500 to 650 of the donors applied high-throughput TCR beta sequencing to assess whether each TCR beta V gene segment acted as functional or pseudogenic. Donor age, sex, ethnicity and CMV serostatus were collected together with the repertoire data. A later genetic analysis used genome-wide SNP genotypes for about 65% of the roughly 670 donors, treating that subset as a discovery cohort. All discovery cohort repertoires had been generated on a single sequencing platform. Both class I and class II loci were covered by HLA typing, at four-digit resolution. The number of donors typed differed by locus, with about 620-630 for A, B, C, DRB1 and DQB1, 522 for DQA1, 600 to 610 for DPA1, and some 440 for DPB1. Because of strong linkage in the cohort, a handful of DR-DQ haplotypes were treated as single units for association and clustering. Among about 400 genotyped donors of the cohort, an average of roughly 230,000 unique TCR beta nucleotide sequences was sequenced per donor, of which 15% to 20% were non-productive. General study outcomes and caveats: The authors suggested that the approach could potentially be generalized to other disease states and immunological phenotypes. According to a later analysis, TCR association rates differed among HLA loci, with DRB1 alleles showing the most associated TCRs and HLA-C alleles showing the fewest. In an earlier analysis of 587 of the donors, most TCR beta V segments appeared in productive rearrangements about 90% or about 30% of the time, broadly matching IMGT annotations. Some IMGT-functional V segments, including TRBV6-2 and TRBV6-3, could not be told apart with the 87-base-pair reads, so those segments were excluded. The study gave a list of about 160 TCR beta chains associated with cytomegalovirus. Across donors, most TCR sequences were observed very rarely, whereas some public TCRs were present in many individuals. Sequencing depth was assumed to be roughly uniform across donors in the presence/absence analyses, though that assumption may not hold. A few of the identified cytomegalovirus-associated TCR beta chains were confirmed in vitro to be specific for cytomegalovirus antigens. Assigning TCR associations to individual alleles was difficult when HLA alleles, especially DR and DQ, strongly co-occurred. Compared with the 666-donor mean, donors in an Asian-associated ancestry cluster had fewer N-insertions in productive TCRs, according to a later genetic analysis. According to a later analysis, parvovirus B19, influenza, CMV and Epstein-Barr virus appeared linked to several top co-occurrence clusters. The classifier was reported to diagnose cytomegalovirus status with high specificity and sensitivity in both the original and validation cohorts. Only TCR beta chains were sequenced in this cohort, and the absence of alpha or paired-chain data limited detectable features. In a later analysis, around 15,000 TCR beta sequences were associated with specific HLA alleles at a false discovery rate of 0.05. For the cohort, immune exposure information was limited to CMV serostatus. In a later analysis, most CMV-associated TCR beta chains were found to appear HLA-restricted, with HLA associations seemingly driven largely by CMV exposure. Because some donors lacked HLA typing at each locus, the association tests relied only on the typed subset. A later genetic analysis associated a missense DCLRE1C variant with V-gene and J-gene trimming of TCR beta chains, and an independent cohort replicated the association. A cluster of highly shared sequence variants was judged likely to be a technical artifact of the sequencing pipeline. Because counts were too low, around 17 rarely observed V segments, including chromosome 9 orphons, were left out of the earlier analysis of a few hundred of the donors. A further reported finding was that TCR beta sequences accurately predicted the HLA-A and HLA-B alleles for most subjects in the first cohort. In a later analysis, HLA-associated TCR beta chains showed more clonal expansion and lower generation probabilities than non-associated chains that were equally common. Linkage disequilibrium might explain the correlated functional status among segregating V segments, but an unknown experimental factor could not be excluded.

The library was made by the immunoSEQ multiplex PCR assay. For the multiplex PCR, a mixture combining 60 forward primers for TCR Vbeta segments and 13 reverse primers for TCR Jbeta segments was used. The CDR3 region of rearranged TCR beta genes was amplified from genomic DNA with a multiplex PCR assay. On the Illumina HiSeq System, the amplified TCR beta libraries were sequenced as 87-base-pair reads. Per the authors' processing: A later analysis counted some 80 million unique TCR beta chains across the 666 repertoires, and 10 million to 12 million of these chains were shared by at least two donors. To remove PCR and sequencing errors, raw reads were error-corrected and collapsed into unique sequences using a nearest-neighbor algorithm that merged closely related sequences. CDR3 sequences were aligned to IMGT reference sequences to assign V, D and J gene segments. For a sequence to be retained, at least a six-nucleotide match to both a V gene segment and a J gene segment was required. A rearrangement was called productive if the CDR3 had no stop codons and remained in frame with V and J, and every other rearrangement was called non-productive. Following IMGT convention, CDR3 was defined as the stretch from the second conserved V-encoded cysteine to the conserved J-encoded phenylalanine. Sequences without an unambiguous match to a single V gene segment were excluded from the earlier analysis of 587 of the donors. An earlier analysis of 587 of the donors called V segments functional above 56.7% productive rearrangements and segregating when the between-donor standard deviation exceeded 5%. To diagnose cytomegalovirus status from the catalog of TCR beta chain sequences, a statistical classification framework was built. V and J gene assignment, in a later analysis, came from comparing TCR nucleotide sequences with IMGT/GENE-DB human TR gene sequences. The TCRdist pipeline was used in a later analysis to assign CDR3 sequences and most-parsimonious VDJ recombination scenarios. A later analysis defined each TCR beta chain by its CDR3 amino acid sequence plus V-gene family, and excluded reads lacking a unique V-gene family. To address suspected cross-contamination and a sequencing artifact, a later analysis removed roughly 640 highly shared, low-generation-probability nucleotide sequences. In a later analysis, a clonal expansion index was calculated for each public chain from normalized within-repertoire ranks of inferred template counts. A later analysis computed generation probabilities with a VDJ recombination model fitted to out-of-frame rearrangements, and checked the results against IGoR. In a later analysis, TCR-TCR, TCR-HLA and TCR-CMV co-occurrence was scored with hypergeometric tests, and a repertoire-size bias correction was applied to TCR pairs. False discovery rates were estimated in a later analysis by permuting HLA or CMV assignments 20 times. In a later analysis, co-occurring TCRs were grouped using DBSCAN, with TCRdist sequence similarity added in when clustering inside HLA-allele-positive subsets. Co-occurrence clustering excluded repertoires with fewer than 30,000 or more than 120,000 public chains, plus five with anomalous nucleotide sharing. TCRdb obtained this table from immuneACCESS and retained in-frame rearrangements with V and J assigned. These tables miss some clones; where compared with another copy, unresolved V genes account for less than half of the shortfall, and the remainder is unexplained. The V and J calls and clone size are taken from that table; D and trimming were inferred from the DNA. Recorded for this sample are approximately 32,000 clones; approximately 90% of them occurred a single time. Less than 3.5% of the sample is in the top ten clones.

The cohort was made up of approximately 700 healthy bone marrow donors. At the time of sampling, every cohort member was nominally healthy, though immune exposures that went unrecorded were likely present. The donor was CMV seronegative and was included in the group of 352 seronegative cohort members. A peripheral blood sample was provided by each donor, and peripheral blood mononuclear cells were used for TCR beta sequencing. Genomic DNA extraction from the blood cell samples was performed with the Qiagen DNeasy Blood Extraction Kit. The TCR was taken from a woman under 30 in good health and CMV-seronegative. Sequenced sample: PBMCs. The rearranged chain carries TRBV4-1 and TRBJ2-2, and the D gene may be TRBD1, 6 bases matching. The nucleotide sequence is given as TGCGCCAGCAGCCGCAGGGGCCCCGGGGAGCTGTTTTTT. Translated, this is CASSRRGPGELFF.